This T cell receptor (beta chain) was recovered during a study of cytomegalovirus exposure and HLA in healthy donors (dated by TCRdb to 2015 to 2018). Study-level background: An earlier analysis of approximately 600 of the donors reported 250 to 300 Gb of sequence data and more than 90 million unique TCR beta sequences from some 180 million T cells. Across around 400 genotyped donors of the cohort, an average of roughly 250,000 unique TCR beta nucleotide sequences per donor were sequenced, and approximately 17% of those sequences were non-productive. To study patterns of TCR occurrence, a later analysis re-analyzed previously published TCR beta repertoires from around 660 donors and added high-resolution HLA genotyping. The study combined high-throughput TCR immunosequencing, statistical association of individual TCRs with disease status, and machine learning to predict cytomegalovirus infection status. Alongside the repertoire data, information on donor age, sex, ethnicity and CMV serostatus was compiled. In a later genetic analysis, genome-wide SNP genotypes for about three fifths of the roughly 670 donors were used, and that subset was treated as a discovery cohort. Because of strong linkage in the cohort, a few DR-DQ haplotypes were treated as single units for association and clustering. The study profiled the T cell repertoires of under 850 subjects by immunosequencing and related them to cytomegalovirus serostatus. All discovery cohort repertoires had been generated on a single sequencing platform. About 330 gigabases of sequencing data and roughly 81 million unique TCR sequences made up an early release that covered nearly 650 HLA-typed donors. The genetic ancestry cluster associated with self-reported Caucasian donors included around four fifths of the 350 to 500 genotyped donors. The study was designed to test whether signatures of past pathogen exposure could be identified by cataloging public T cell receptors. Typing coverage differed by locus: A, B, C, DRB1 and DQB1 were typed in about 629-640 donors, DQA1 in about 500, DPA1 in around 580, and DPB1 in about 450. Rather than drawing on any new phenotypic data, the later analysis identified candidate immune exposures from TCR beta sequences and the way those sequences occurred across donors. HLA typing covered class I and class II loci at four-digit resolution. In an earlier analysis of about 590 of the donors, high-throughput TCR beta sequencing was used to judge whether each TCR beta V gene segment behaved as functional or pseudogenic. Besides the first cohort of 666 subjects, a separate validation cohort made up of roughly 120 different subjects was used.

What the study reported, not specific to this receptor: Several of the top co-occurrence clusters appeared to be linked to parvovirus B19, influenza, CMV and Epstein-Barr virus, according to a later analysis. In the study, about 150 TCR beta chains were listed as associated with cytomegalovirus. Because the 87-base-pair reads could not distinguish some IMGT-functional V segments, including TRBV6-2 and TRBV6-3, those segments were excluded. The presence/absence analyses assumed that sequencing depth was roughly uniform across donors, and that assumption may not be true. While some public TCRs were present in many individuals, most TCR sequences turned up only very rarely across donors. Cytomegalovirus status was reported to be diagnosed by the classifier with high specificity and sensitivity in both the original and validation cohorts. For the cohort, immune exposure information was limited to CMV serostatus. According to the authors, the approach could potentially be generalized to other disease states and immunological phenotypes. The sequencing pipeline was judged likely to have produced a cluster of highly shared sequence variants as a technical artifact. When HLA alleles, especially DR and DQ, strongly co-occurred, TCR associations were difficult to assign to individual alleles. In an earlier analysis of some 540 of the donors, most TCR beta V segments appeared in productive rearrangements about 90% or about 30% of the time, broadly matching IMGT annotations. Correlated functional status among segregating V segments might reflect linkage disequilibrium, but an unknown experimental factor could not be ruled out. Because HLA typing was missing for some donors at each locus, association tests included only the typed subset. In a later analysis, most CMV-associated TCR beta chains were found to appear HLA-restricted, with HLA associations seemingly driven largely by CMV exposure. Fewer than 20 rarely observed V segments, including chromosome 9 orphons, were excluded from the earlier analysis of some 590 of the donors because counts were too low. According to a later analysis, TCR association rates differed among HLA loci, with DRB1 alleles showing the most associated TCRs and HLA-C alleles showing the fewest. In a later genetic analysis, a missense DCLRE1C variant was associated with V-gene and J-gene trimming of TCR beta chains, and the association was replicated in an independent cohort. At a false discovery rate of 0.05, a later analysis linked 15,000 to 20,000 TCR beta sequences to specific HLA alleles. The cohort was sequenced for TCR beta chains only, and without alpha or paired-chain data the features that could be detected were limited. Three of the identified cytomegalovirus-associated TCR beta chains were confirmed in vitro to be specific for cytomegalovirus antigens. Compared with the approximately 720-donor mean, donors in an Asian-associated ancestry cluster had fewer N-insertions in productive TCRs, according to a later genetic analysis. In a later analysis, HLA-associated TCR beta chains showed more clonal expansion and lower generation probabilities than non-associated chains that were equally common. A further reported finding was that TCR beta sequences accurately predicted the HLA-A and HLA-B alleles for most subjects in the first cohort.

The cohort comprised around 690 healthy bone marrow donors. Cohort members were all nominally healthy when sampled, although unrecorded immune exposures were likely present. The donor tested CMV seropositive and was one of the 289 seropositive cohort members. Every donor gave a peripheral blood sample, and the peripheral blood mononuclear cells from that sample were used for TCR beta sequencing. The Qiagen DNeasy Blood Extraction Kit was used to extract genomic DNA from the blood cell samples. This clone was counted a few times. Its binding antigen is unknown. No much larger clonotype is one base removed from it; base qualities were not supplied. Libraries were made using the immunoSEQ multiplex PCR assay. A mixture of 60 forward primers for TCR Vbeta segments and 13 reverse primers for TCR Jbeta segments was used in the multiplex PCR. Amplification of the CDR3 region of rearranged TCR beta genes was performed with a multiplex PCR assay on genomic DNA. On the Illumina HiSeq System, the amplified TCR beta libraries were sequenced as 87-base-pair reads. The original methods were these. Across the 700 or so repertoires, a later analysis counted 78 million or so unique TCR beta chains, roughly 11 million of which were shared by at least two donors. A nearest-neighbor algorithm error-corrected the raw reads and collapsed the reads into unique sequences, merging closely related sequences to remove PCR and sequencing errors. To assign V, D and J gene segments, CDR3 sequences were aligned to IMGT reference sequences. For a sequence to be retained, a match of at least six nucleotides to both a V gene segment and a J gene segment was required. Rearrangements were called productive when the CDR3 lacked stop codons and stayed in frame with V and J; all others were non-productive. Following IMGT convention, CDR3 was defined as the stretch from the second conserved V-encoded cysteine to the conserved J-encoded phenylalanine. In an earlier analysis of more than 550 of the donors, sequences lacking an unambiguous match to a single V gene segment were excluded. An earlier analysis of some 500 of the donors classified V segments as functional when productive rearrangements were above 56.7% and as segregating when the standard deviation between donors was above 5%. To diagnose cytomegalovirus status from the catalog of TCR beta chain sequences, a statistical classification framework was built. V and J gene assignment, in a later analysis, came from comparing TCR nucleotide sequences with IMGT/GENE-DB human TR gene sequences. A later analysis assigned CDR3 sequences and most-parsimonious VDJ recombination scenarios with the TCRdist pipeline. In a later analysis, each TCR beta chain was defined by its CDR3 amino acid sequence together with its V-gene family, and reads lacking a unique V-gene family were excluded. As a way to deal with suspected cross-contamination and a sequencing artifact, a later analysis dropped 450 to 600 nucleotide sequences that were highly shared and had low generation probability. In a later analysis, a clonal expansion index for each public chain was calculated from normalized within-repertoire ranks of inferred template counts. In a later analysis, generation probabilities were computed using a VDJ recombination model fitted to out-of-frame rearrangements, and the results were checked against IGoR. In a later analysis, TCR-TCR, TCR-HLA and TCR-CMV co-occurrence was scored with hypergeometric tests, and a repertoire-size bias correction was applied to TCR pairs. In a later analysis, false discovery rates were estimated by permuting HLA or CMV assignments 20 times. In a later analysis, co-occurring TCRs were grouped using DBSCAN, and TCRdist sequence similarity was added for clustering within HLA-allele-positive subsets. For co-occurrence clustering, repertoires with fewer than 30,000 or more than 120,000 public chains were excluded, along with about five repertoires with anomalous nucleotide sharing. Not all clones reach the TCRdb copy of this immuneACCESS table, which keeps in-frame sequences only. Checked studies attribute under half of the gap to unresolved V genes and leave the rest unexplained. Clone size and the V and J calls come from that table; the DNA yielded D and trimming. This sample gives over 100,000 clones in total; about 73% of them show up just once. Around 3.3% of the sample is taken by the ten largest.

The CDR3 goes from the cysteine to the phenylalanine over 14 residues. The DNA shown is the 42-base CDR3, in frame from base 1. From a lookup of the germline V gene (reference sequence), CDR1 and CDR2 are LNHDA and SQIVND. V and J are trimmed by 2 bases and 6 bases, and the gene matches miss 4 bases of the junction. The rearrangement combines TRBV19 with TRBJ2-7; 10 bases in the junction line up with TRBD2. This receptor was obtained from a woman under 40 in good health and CMV-seropositive. Sequences were obtained from PBMCs. The nucleotide sequence is given as TGTGCCAGTAGTATAACTAGCGGGGCTGGCGAGCAGTACTTC. The resulting protein is CASSITSGAGEQYF. The reference TRBV19 and TRBJ2-7 proteins fill in what lies around the CDR3, so the full variable domain reads DGGITQSPKYLFRKEGQNVTLSCEQNLNHDAMYWYRQDPGQGLRLIYYSQIVNDFQKGDIAEGYSVSREKKESFPLTVTSAQKNPTAFYLCASSITSGAGEQYFGPGTRLTVT.